A single sample gave rise to the 18 T cell receptor beta chains below, sequenced in a study of OX40 agonist ivuxolimab in advanced cancers. Sequenced by immunoSEQ multiplex PCR; TCRdb stores in-frame clones only, minus some. The sample lists some 64,000 clones, 91% occurring once. Sequenced material: CD4+ or CD8+ T cells sorted from blood, taken in a trial of the OX40 agonist ivuxolimab. Every receptor here comes from an adult with an advanced solid tumor such as melanoma, head and neck, liver or kidney cancer.

This clone showed up just once. V gene TRBV6-1 combines with J gene TRBJ2-1; 7 bases agree with TRBD2. The length of the CDR3 is 15 residues. CDR1 and CDR2 from the germline V gene are MNHNS and SASEGT. V shed 4 bases, J shed 2 bases, and the junction held 5 bases outside the gene matches. The CDR3 nucleotides read TGTGCCAGCAGTGGTCTTGCGGGGGCCTACAATGAGCAGTTCTTC. Translated: CASSGLAGAYNEQFF.

V usage is TRBV11-2 and J usage is TRBJ2-7, with D possibly matching TRBD2 (6 bases). CDR1 and CDR2 (germline): SGHAT, FQNNGV. V was cut by 3 bases and J by 0 bases, with 12 bases left in between. There are 15 residues in the CDR3. CDR3 residues: CASSFRGSFSYEQYF. The CDR3 coding sequence is TGTGCCAGCAGCTTCCGGGGGTCCTTCTCCTACGAGCAGTACTTC. Variable domain in full (rest from reference TRBV11-2 and TRBJ2-7): EAGVAQSPRYKIIEKRQSVAFWCNPISGHATLYWYQQILGQGPKLLIQFQNNGVVDDSQLPKDRFSAERLKGVDSTLKIQPAKLEDSAVYLCASSFRGSFSYEQYFGPGTRLTVT.

Only one count was recorded for this clone. The chain couples TRBV7-6 to TRBJ2-3, with TRBD2 identical over 9 bases. V lost 4 bases to trimming and J lost 4 bases; unmatched junction nucleotides: 15. Germline CDR1 reads SGHVS; CDR2 reads FNYEAQ. The length of the CDR3 is 18 residues. CDR3 protein: CASSSEGTSGFDADTQYF. DNA for the CDR3: TGTGCCAGCAGCTCCGAAGGAACTAGCGGGTTCGATGCAGATACGCAGTATTTT.

V usage is TRBV29-1 and J usage is TRBJ2-4, with a tentative D call TRBD2 (5 bases). The CDR3 is 11 amino acids. V lost 7 bases, J lost 9 bases, and 13 bases lay in between. Germline CDR1 and CDR2: SQVTM and ANQGSEA. This chain's CDR3 is CSAVGDGIQYF. CDR3 DNA: TGCAGCGCGGTCGGGGATGGCATTCAGTACTTC.

The chain is built from TRBV28 and TRBJ2-1; D gene unclear. Per the germline V gene, CDR1 is MDHEN and CDR2 is SYDVKM. The CDR3 is made up of 11 amino acids. The germline V and J ends were trimmed by 1 base and 9 bases, with 4 bases remaining between them. In nucleotides, the CDR3 is TGTGCCAGCAGTTTATCCGGTGAGCAGTTCTTC. It specifies CASSLSGEQFF. The full variable domain, its missing parts supplied by reference TRBV28 and TRBJ2-1, is DVKVTQSSRYLVKRTGEKVFLECVQDMDHENMFWYRQDPGLGLRLIYFSYDVKMKEKGDIPEGYSVSREKKERFSLILESASTNQTSMYLCASSLSGEQFFGPGTRLTVL.

The rearrangement joins TRBV5-4 to TRBJ2-2, with D possibly TRBD1 on 5 matching bases. Trimming took off 2 bases at V and 4 bases at J, with 9 bases between the two ends. CDR1 SGHNT and CDR2 YYREEE come from the germline V gene (reference sequence). This CDR3 has 14 residues. CDR3 region: CASSFDRITGELFF. As DNA, the CDR3 is TGTGCCAGCAGCTTCGACAGAATCACCGGGGAGCTGTTTTTT.

The gene calls are TRBV5-4 and TRBJ1-2; D is uncertain. Germline assignment: CDR1 SGHNT and CDR2 YYREEE (reference sequence). Trimming pared 5 bases from V and 11 bases from J, leaving 13 bases between. The CDR3 is made up of 11 amino acids. The CDR3 sequence is CASSNFMSYTF. The CDR3 DNA is TGTGCCAGCAGTAACTTTATGTCATACACCTTC. The entire variable domain, with the rest obtained from reference TRBV5-4 and TRBJ1-2, is as follows: ETGVTQSPTHLIKTRGQQVTLRCSSQSGHNTVSWYQQALGQGPQFIFQYYREEENGRGNFPPRFSGLQFPNYSSELNVNALELDDSALYLCASSNFMSYTFGSGTRLTVV.

The rearrangement links TRBV11-2 to TRBJ2-2; TRBD1 matches at 7 bases. The J segment lost 3 bases and the V segment lost 5 bases, leaving 9 bases of the junction unmatched. CDR3 length equals 16 residues. Germline V CDR1 and CDR2: SGHAT, FQNNGV. The CDR3 DNA follows: TGTGCCAGCAGCACTAGACAGGGTGGAGACACCGGGGAGCTGTTTTTT. This encodes CASSTRQGGDTGELFF.

The rearrangement links TRBV29-1 to TRBJ1-2, with D unclear. With 7 bases removed from V and 5 bases from J, the gap between germline ends came to 11 bases. Germline V gives CDR1 SQVTM, CDR2 ANQGSEA. The length of the CDR3 is 11 residues. The CDR3 DNA sequence: TGCAGCGCTCAACAGATGTATGGCTACACCTTC. It specifies CSAQQMYGYTF.

The CDR3 coding sequence is TGTGCCAGCAGCGTTACTGCAGGTGGGGAGACCCAGTACTTC. The encoded protein is CASSVTAGGETQYF. The V and J genes are TRBV9 and TRBJ2-5; D is ambiguous. Germline lookup yields CDR1 SGDLS and CDR2 YYNGEE. The V gene lost 2 bases and the J gene lost 5 bases, with 13 bases spanning the gap. CDR3 length: 14 residues. The whole variable domain, filled in from reference TRBV9 and TRBJ2-5, reads DSGVTQTPKHLITATGQRVTLRCSPRSGDLSVYWYQQSLDQGLQFLIQYYNGEERAKGNILERFSAQQFPDLHSELNLSSLELGDSALYFCASSVTAGGETQYFGPGTRLLVL.

The chain carries TRBV27 and TRBJ1-4; D gene ambiguous. The CDR3 is 12 residues long. Germline V gene sequence: CDR1 MNHEY, CDR2 SMNVEV (reference sequence). V lost 3 bases, J lost 7 bases, and 6 bases lay in between. The CDR3 loop is CASSFNLEKLFF. Here the CDR3 DNA reads TGTGCCAGCAGTTTCAACCTTGAAAAACTGTTTTTT.

The chain links TRBV7-2 to TRBJ1-2; the D is unclear. The germline V and J ends were trimmed by 3 bases and 9 bases, with 11 bases remaining between them. The CDR3 runs to 12 residues. From germline, CDR1 is SGHTA and CDR2 FQGNSA. The CDR3 nucleotides are TGTGCCAGCAGCTTTAGCGGGTATCGCTACACCTTC. It translates to CASSFSGYRYTF.

The chain uses TRBV28 and TRBJ1-4; D is possibly TRBD1 (6 bases). There are 14 residues in the CDR3. Germline V gene sequence: CDR1 MDHEN, CDR2 SYDVKM. V was cut by 5 bases and J by 13 bases, with 20 bases left in between. The CDR3 is CASSQQGWEGVLFF. Here the CDR3 DNA reads TGTGCCAGCAGTCAACAGGGTTGGGAAGGTGTACTGTTTTTT.

The V and J genes are TRBV2 and TRBJ2-7; possibly TRBD2 for D (6 bases). CDR1 and CDR2 (germline): SNHLY, FYNNEI. This CDR3 is built from 15 residues. V was cut by 6 bases and J by 0 bases, with 15 bases left in between. The CDR3 DNA follows: TGTGCCAGCAGCCGTTTTGCTAGCGACTCCTACGAGCAGTACTTC. This gives the protein CASSRFASDSYEQYF.

V usage is TRBV5-1 and J usage is TRBJ1-1, with a possible D match to TRBD1 (6 bases). Trimming stripped 1 base from V and 8 bases from J, with 9 bases between. Germline values: CDR1 SGHRS, CDR2 YFSETQ. This CDR3 contains 12 residues. For the CDR3, the DNA is TGCGCCAGCAGCTTGTTGGGGACAGAAGCTTTCTTT. Amino acids: CASSLLGTEAFF. Using reference TRBV5-1 and TRBJ1-1 for the parts outside the CDR3, the full variable domain is KAGVTQTPRYLIKTRGQQVTLSCSPISGHRSVSWYQQTPGQGLQFLFEYFSETQRNKGNFPGRFSGRQFSNSRSEMNVSTLELGDSALYLCASSLLGTEAFFGQGTRLTVV.

The chain links TRBV27 to TRBJ1-1, with D unresolved. Looked up from germline, CDR1 is MNHEY and CDR2 is SMNVEV (reference sequence). This CDR3 region has 14 residues. The V gene lost 2 bases and the J gene lost 5 bases, with 12 bases spanning the gap. This CDR3 reads CASSLHGHLTEAFF. The CDR3 DNA is TGTGCCAGCAGTTTACATGGGCACTTAACTGAAGCTTTCTTT.

The chain is built from TRBV13 and TRBJ2-7; no firm D call. CDR3 length: 12 amino acids. V was shortened by 3 bases and J by 4 bases, with 7 bases between the two germline ends. Per the germline V gene, CDR1 is PRHDT and CDR2 is FYEKMQ (reference sequence). The CDR3 reads CASSFLKYEQYF. The CDR3 DNA sequence: TGTGCCAGCAGCTTTTTAAAGTACGAGCAGTACTTC.

The V and J genes are TRBV11-2 and TRBJ1-1, with D possibly matching TRBD1 (5 bases). V lost 5 bases to trimming and J lost 0 bases, with 10 bases between them. The germline V gene has CDR1 SGHAT and CDR2 FQNNGV. The CDR3 loop spans 14 amino acids. The CDR3, as DNA: TGTGCCAGCAGCCTGGGACTGATGAACACTGAAGCTTTCTTT. It yields the protein CASSLGLMNTEAFF.